This TCR beta chain was sequenced for a study of OX40 agonist ivuxolimab in advanced cancers. TCRdb's table, derived via immunoSEQ multiplex PCR, lists solely in-frame clones and lacks some. The table has about 80,000 clones, 92% seen once. As concerns this clone: The antigen remains unidentified.

Findings and limits, study-wide: Clonal expansion by week 6 occurred in CD4+ and CD8+ blood T cells (at 0.1 to 3.0 mg/kg).

This sequence was found in an adult with an advanced solid tumor such as melanoma, head and neck, liver or kidney cancer. The sequences come from CD4+ or CD8+ T cells sorted from blood, collected in a trial of the OX40 agonist ivuxolimab.

Written as DNA, the CDR3 is TGTGCCAGCAGTTTGTCTACAGGGGGCTATGGCTACACCTTC. This encodes CASSLSTGGYGYTF. The chain has TRBV27 and TRBJ1-2; 8 positions match TRBD1. The germline V gene has CDR1 MNHEY and CDR2 SMNVEV (reference sequence). The CDR3 totals 14 residues. Trimming took 3 bases from V and 4 from J; bases not matched to a gene: 4.